A single sample gave rise to the 26 T cell receptor beta chains below, sequenced in a study of CD8 T cells in ankylosing spondylitis. TCRdb re-derived calls from the 5' RACE reads in MiXCR, one entry per CDR3 protein. The sample lists about 360,000 distinct CDR3 sequences; more than 20% were seen once. Material for sequencing was blood, either unsorted or a sorted T cell fraction (not recorded which). The receptors were gathered from a male donor with ankylosing spondylitis or in good health (not recorded which).

The V and J genes are TRBV7-9 and TRBJ2-3; no definite D call. V was clipped by 4 bases and J by 0 bases, with 8 bases between them. The germline gives CDR1 SEHNR, CDR2 FQNEAQ (reference sequence). There are 14 residues in the CDR3. CDR3 bases: TGTGCCAGCAGCTCGGTGGTTAGCACAGATACGCAGTATTTT. It codes for CASSSVVSTDTQYF.

A few counts support this clonotype. The conserved phenylalanine or tryptophan normally closing the CDR3 is absent here, so this likely arose from a read error. This CDR3 reads CASSQTSGGWTEAFL. The CDR3 DNA sequence: TGTGCCAGCAGCCAAACCTCCGGGGGCTGGACTGAAGCTTTCCTT. The gene calls are TRBV14 and TRBJ1-1; a weak D match, TRBD1 (6 bases). This CDR3 has 15 amino acids. Trimming stripped 2 bases from V and 5 bases from J, with 15 bases between. Germline V CDR1 and CDR2: SGHDN, FVKESK.

This clonotype was seen more than once but under ten times. The chain carries TRBV4-1 and TRBJ2-2; unclear D gene. CDR3 length: 14 amino acids. Per germline, CDR1 MGHRA and CDR2 YSYEKL. V was shortened by 2 bases and J by 4 bases, with 8 bases between the two germline ends. The CDR3 nucleotides are TGCGCCAGCAGCCAATCGAAGGGCACCGGGGAGCTGTTTTTT. Its protein is CASSQSKGTGELFF.

This clonotype was observed a few times. The V and J genes are TRBV7-9 and TRBJ2-1; 13 bases align to TRBD2. This CDR3 contains 15 residues. Germline trimming cut 4 bases from V and 9 bases from J; bases unmatched to any gene: 6. Germline assignment: CDR1 SEHNR and CDR2 FQNEAQ (reference sequence). The CDR3: CASSSTSGGPTEQFF. The DNA for the CDR3 is TGTGCCAGCAGCTCGACTAGCGGGGGGCCCACTGAGCAGTTCTTC.

V gene TRBV20-1 combines with J gene TRBJ2-7; D is ambiguous. Germline assignment: CDR1 DFQATT and CDR2 SNEGSKA (reference sequence). The V end lost 4 bases, the J end lost 0 bases, and 13 bases lay between the germline ends. The CDR3 is 14 residues long. DNA of the CDR3: TGCAGTGCTAATGTTCTTTACAGCTCCTACGAGCAGTACTTC. Protein sequence: CSANVLYSSYEQYF.

This clonotype came up a few times. The chain uses TRBV10-3 and TRBJ1-4, with D unresolved. Trimming stripped 0 bases from V and 7 bases from J, with 6 bases between. There are 13 residues in the CDR3. Germline V gene data show CDR1 as ENHRY and CDR2 as SYGVKD. In DNA form, the CDR3 reads TGTGCCATCAGTGAGTCAGGGAGTGAAAAACTGTTTTTT. Translating it yields CAISESGSEKLFF.

This clonotype was found a few times. V is TRBV11-2 and J is TRBJ2-1; D is undetermined. The CDR3 totals 12 residues. Germline CDR1 is SGHAT and CDR2 is FQNNGV. V was clipped by 8 bases and J by 5 bases, with 10 bases between them. The CDR3 sequence is CASPGPHNEQFF. In DNA form, the CDR3 reads TGTGCCAGCCCAGGACCTCACAATGAGCAGTTCTTC.

The rearrangement links TRBV7-9 to TRBJ1-1; perhaps TRBD1 as D (6 bases). CDR1 SEHNR and CDR2 FQNEAQ come from the germline V gene (reference sequence). The V end lost 5 bases, the J end lost 4 bases, and 11 bases lay between the germline ends. The CDR3 totals 13 residues. DNA of the CDR3: TGTGCCAGCAGCCCAGTGGGGGCCACTGAAGCTTTCTTT. Its translation: CASSPVGATEAFF.

This clonotype was observed at least ten times. The chain links TRBV5-5 to TRBJ2-7, with TRBD1 identical over 9 bases. J gave up 2 bases and V 2 bases, and 2 bases lay outside the gene matches. The CDR3 totals 14 residues. The germline V gene encodes CDR1 SGHKS and CDR2 YYEKEE (reference sequence). The CDR3 bases are TGTGCCAGCAGCTTTACAGGGGGCACCTACGAGCAGTACTTC. Amino acid sequence: CASSFTGGTYEQYF.

This chain links TRBV4-2 with TRBJ1-5; 8 bases fit TRBD1. Per germline, CDR1 LGHNA and CDR2 YNFKEQ. The CDR3 is 14 amino acids. The V and J ends lost 4 bases and 4 bases, in that order; junction bases with no gene match: 3. In DNA, the CDR3 is TGTGCCAGCAGCCGAACAGGGGGGAATCAGCCCCAGCATTTT. As protein: CASSRTGGNQPQHF.

This clonotype has just a few counts. The chain has TRBV7-8 and TRBJ2-5, with D unclear. This CDR3 is 17 amino acids long. Germline V gives CDR1 SGHVS, CDR2 FQNEAQ. The V end was cut by 5 bases, the J end by 7 bases, with 26 bases between. CDR3 in DNA: TGTGCCAGCAGCCTGCCCGTCTCAAGAGATTCCAAGGGGACCCAGTACTTC. Translated, it gives CASSLPVSRDSKGTQYF. The full variable domain, with the rest looked up from reference TRBV7-8 and TRBJ2-5, is GAGVSQSPRYKVAKRGQDVALRCDPISGHVSLFWYQQALGQGPEFLTYFQNEAQLDKSGLPSDRFFAERPEGSVSTLKIQRTQQEDSAVYLCASSLPVSRDSKGTQYFGPGTRLLVL.

This chain's CDR3 is CASSVEGGLAGTNEQFF. For the CDR3, the DNA is TGTGCCAGCAGCGTAGAGGGGGGACTAGCGGGGACGAATGAGCAGTTCTTC. The V call is TRBV9, the J call TRBJ2-1; 13 bases agree with TRBD2. With V trimmed by 0 bases and J by 7 bases, 7 bases remained unmatched. Germline V CDR1 and CDR2: SGDLS, YYNGEE. The CDR3 loop spans 17 amino acids.

This clonotype was seen only a few times. CDR3 nucleotide sequence: TGTGCCAGCAGCTACCCTATGGTGGGGACCTACGAGCAGTACTTC. Its translation is CASSYPMVGTYEQYF. V and J are TRBV6-2 or TRBV6-3 and TRBJ2-7; D call uncertain. Germline V CDR1 and CDR2: MNHEY, SVGEGT. The CDR3 spans 15 residues. V dropped 6 bases and J dropped 2 bases, with 17 bases sitting between them.

The V call is TRBV6-1, the J call TRBJ2-7; perhaps TRBD2 as D (5 bases). Germline V lookup: CDR1 MNHNS, CDR2 SASEGT. The CDR3 consists of 14 residues. Between the trimmed V and J ends, which lost 2 bases and 7 bases, there was a span of 15 bases. The CDR3 DNA follows: TGTGCCAGCAGTGAACCGCCGAGGGCCCGGGAGCAGTACTTC. This translates into CASSEPPRAREQYF.

This clonotype showed up just a few times. The chain recombines TRBV6-1 with TRBJ1-6, with no clear D. Per the germline V gene, CDR1 is MNHNS and CDR2 is SASEGT. With 6 bases removed from V and 3 bases from J, the gap between germline ends came to 15 bases. This CDR3 is 16 amino acids long. CDR3 nucleotides: TGTGCCAGCAGCTCAGACTTTAACCTCTATAATTCACCCCTCCACTTT. Translated: CASSSDFNLYNSPLHF.

This clonotype occurred a few times. This chain connects TRBV27 to TRBJ2-7, with D possibly matching TRBD1 (7 bases). Per the germline V gene, CDR1 is MNHEY and CDR2 is SMNVEV (reference sequence). V was trimmed by 4 bases and J by 4 bases, leaving 17 bases between them. The length of the CDR3 is 15 residues. The CDR3 region has the DNA TGTGCCAGCAGTTCCCCCCAGGGGGGCCGATACGAGCAGTACTTC. It encodes CASSSPQGGRYEQYF.

This clonotype showed up just a few times. The chain is built from TRBV2 and TRBJ2-2; D is ambiguous. Germline-derived CDR1 and CDR2 are SNHLY and FYNNEI. CDR3 size: 14 residues. The V gene lost 3 bases and the J gene lost 7 bases, with 12 bases spanning the gap. CDR3 bases: TGTGCCAGCAGTGAGCCAGGTTCTAACGGGGAGCTGTTTTTT. Its translation: CASSEPGSNGELFF.

In its sample, this clonotype was seen once. The chain couples TRBV18 to TRBJ2-3, with 13 bases matching TRBD2. The CDR3 totals 16 residues. Per the germline V gene, CDR1 is KGHSH and CDR2 is LQKENI. The junction had 5 bases not matched to a gene; V was cut back by 4 bases and J by 4 bases. The CDR3 sequence is CASSLRTSGGPDTQYF. CDR3 DNA sequence: TGTGCCAGCTCACTCAGGACTAGCGGGGGCCCAGATACGCAGTATTTT.

The CDR3 spells CASSDIEEGTSYEQYF. CDR3 coding DNA: TGTGCCAGCAGTGACATCGAGGAGGGAACCTCCTACGAGCAGTACTTC. The genes are TRBV2 and TRBJ2-7; TRBD2 might be the D (6 bases). CDR3 length equals 16 residues. Germline V CDR1 and CDR2: SNHLY, FYNNEI. Trimming stripped 3 bases from V and 0 bases from J, with 15 bases between.

This clonotype has only a few counts. This chain uses TRBV19 with TRBJ2-7; 9 positions match TRBD1. The CDR3 has 15 amino acids. J gave up 7 bases and V 2 bases, and 9 bases lay outside the gene matches. Germline loops: CDR1 LNHDA, CDR2 SQIVND (reference sequence). CDR3 loop: CASSISDRGTREQYF. The CDR3 coding sequence is TGTGCCAGTAGTATATCGGACAGGGGAACGAGGGAGCAGTACTTC. The variable domain in full, with the rest retrieved from reference TRBV19 and TRBJ2-7, is DGGITQSPKYLFRKEGQNVTLSCEQNLNHDAMYWYRQDPGQGLRLIYYSQIVNDFQKGDIAEGYSVSREKKESFPLTVTSAQKNPTAFYLCASSISDRGTREQYFGPGTRLTVT.

There are a few counts of this clonotype. The chain recombines TRBV29-1 with TRBJ2-7, with D perhaps matching TRBD1 or TRBD2 (6 bases each). V lost 4 bases, J lost 3 bases, and 16 bases lay in between. The germline V gene encodes CDR1 SQVTM and CDR2 ANQGSEA. The CDR3 covers 14 residues. The CDR3 sequence: CSVVGGIFYYEQYF. The CDR3 nucleotides read TGCAGCGTTGTGGGGGGCATCTTCTACTACGAGCAGTACTTC.

This chain joins TRBV5-6 and TRBJ2-2; 10 bases map to TRBD2. CDR3 size: 17 residues. With V trimmed by 3 bases and J by 4 bases, 9 bases remained unmatched. Looked up from germline, CDR1 is SGHDT and CDR2 is YYEEEE. The CDR3, as DNA: TGTGCCAGCAGCTCAGAACCTAGCGGGGGATTCACCGGGGAGCTGTTTTTT. It encodes CASSSEPSGGFTGELFF.

This clonotype was seen more than once but under ten times. V usage is TRBV5-5 and J usage is TRBJ2-1, with a weak D call TRBD1 (6 bases). Germline V CDR1 and CDR2: SGHKS, YYEKEE (reference sequence). Trimming pared 5 bases from V and 4 bases from J, leaving 16 bases between. This CDR3 is 15 amino acids long. The CDR3 here is CASRERDTLYNEQFF. As DNA, the CDR3 is TGTGCCAGCAGGGAGAGGGACACTTTATACAATGAGCAGTTCTTC.

This clonotype was seen a handful of times. J is TRBJ2-7 and V is TRBV5-1; the match to TRBD2 covers 9 bases. The V and J ends lost 2 bases and 4 bases, in that order; junction bases with no gene match: 4. The CDR3 extends over 14 amino acids. Looked up from germline, CDR1 is SGHRS and CDR2 is YFSETQ. The CDR3 reads CASSFRGRAYEQYF. The CDR3 bases are TGCGCCAGCAGCTTCCGCGGGAGGGCATACGAGCAGTACTTC.

This clonotype has only a few counts. V gene TRBV12-3 or TRBV12-4 combines with J gene TRBJ1-1; possible D gene TRBD1, 6 bases. This CDR3 is built from 15 residues. V lost 5 bases and J lost 4, with 17 bases in between. The CDR3 loop is CASSPGTSLATEAFF. In DNA form, the CDR3 reads TGTGCCAGCAGTCCCGGGACAAGTCTGGCCACTGAAGCTTTCTTT.

The sample holds a few counts of this clonotype. This chain joins TRBV21-1 and TRBJ2-7; the table names TRBD1, a call not compared with the DNA. TRBV21-1 is a listed pseudogene. The CDR3 sequence is 18 residues long. The CDR3 region has the DNA TGTGCCAGCAGGGAGAAGAAGTTAGGGGGCGCGGAATCCCACGAGCAGTACTTC. Translation gives CASREKKLGGAESHEQYF.